Following are 8 T cell receptor beta chains from one sample sequenced in a study of healthy donors' naive CD4 and CD8 T cells. Starting from about 0.55 ug of total RNA, TCR libraries were made with linear amplification. TCRdb re-called the reads through MiXCR, storing one row per CDR3 protein. The table records about 180,000 distinct CDR3 sequences, over 60% of them present only once. The sequencing input was naive CD4+ and CD8+ T cells sorted from blood, pooled from several donors. The receptor set was obtained from a pool of human donors in good health; the sample pools cells from several healthy donors.

The chain joins TRBV29-1 to TRBJ2-1, with 11 bases matching TRBD2. The CDR3 extends over 16 amino acids. Per germline, CDR1 SQVTM and CDR2 ANQGSEA. The V gene end was trimmed by 1 base and the J gene end by 0 bases; junction bases not matched to a gene: 2. CDR3 bases: TGCAGCGTTGAAGCTAGCGGGAGGCCCTCCTACAATGAGCAGTTCTTC. Translating it yields CSVEASGRPSYNEQFF.

The chain carries TRBV5-5 and TRBJ2-1; tentative D call: TRBD2 (6 bases). Trimming took 0 bases from V and 10 from J, leaving 17 bases between them. The CDR3 spans 15 residues. Germline V gives CDR1 SGHKS, CDR2 YYEKEE (reference sequence). For the CDR3, the DNA is TGTGCCAGCAGCTTGGCTGGGGAGGCAAAGAAGGAGCAGTTCTTC. Its protein is CASSLAGEAKKEQFF.

This chain uses TRBV29-1 with TRBJ1-1; D remains ambiguous. This CDR3 is built from 13 residues. CDR1 is SQVTM, CDR2 ANQGSEA, per germline. V was shortened by 4 bases and J by 7 bases, with 16 bases between the two germline ends. CDR3 in amino acids: CSVAGGAQYEAFF. The CDR3 DNA sequence: TGCAGCGTTGCGGGAGGAGCCCAATATGAAGCTTTCTTT.

This chain connects TRBV6-4 to TRBJ2-1; 14 nucleotides agree with TRBD2. The CDR3 spans 17 residues. After removal of 5 bases from V and 2 bases from J, the junction contained 5 bases not matched to a gene. Germline CDR1 and CDR2: MRHNA and SNTAGT. The CDR3 DNA reads TGTGCCAGCAGTTTCCGGACTAGCGGGAGGACCTACAATGAGCAGTTCTTC. The encoded protein is CASSFRTSGRTYNEQFF.

This clonotype was counted a few times. V gene TRBV6-5 combines with J gene TRBJ1-2; D is uncertain. The CDR3 is 15 residues long. From germline, CDR1 is MNHEY and CDR2 SVGAGI. V gave up 0 bases and J gave up 4 bases, with 12 bases separating them. The CDR3 sequence is CASSYSSPTGYGYTF. In DNA, the CDR3 is TGTGCCAGCAGTTACTCATCCCCGACGGGCTATGGCTACACCTTC.

CDR3 nucleotide sequence: TGTGCCAGCTCATATGACAGCTGGGAGTCACCCCTCCACTTT. It translates to CASSYDSWESPLHF. This sequence joins TRBV18 and TRBJ1-6; weak D call: TRBD1 (5 bases). The CDR3 runs 14 residues. Trimming removed 5 bases from V and 10 bases from J, with 15 bases in between. Germline V CDR1 and CDR2: KGHSH, LQKENI.

V usage is TRBV19 and J usage is TRBJ1-6; the D is unclear. Trimming removed 4 bases from V and 5 bases from J, with 12 bases in between. CDR1 and CDR2 from the germline V gene are LNHDA and SQIVND (reference sequence). The length of the CDR3 is 15 residues. CDR3 coding DNA: TGTGCCAGTAGTACCGGTAACCCCAATAATTCACCCCTCCACTTT. Translating it yields CASSTGNPNNSPLHF. The variable domain in full, completed from reference TRBV19 and TRBJ1-6, reads DGGITQSPKYLFRKEGQNVTLSCEQNLNHDAMYWYRQDPGQGLRLIYYSQIVNDFQKGDIAEGYSVSREKKESFPLTVTSAQKNPTAFYLCASSTGNPNNSPLHFGNGTRLTVT.

The chain uses TRBV6-6 and TRBJ1-3; TRBD1 aligns across 7 bases. The germline CDR1 and CDR2 sequences are MNHNY and SVGAGI (reference sequence). The CDR3 runs to 17 residues. V trimming: 0 bases; J trimming: 0 bases; junction bases outside the gene matches: 5. CDR3 sequence (DNA): TGTGCCAGCAGTTACTCGGGGACAGAAAGCTCTGGAAACACCATATATTTT. This codes for CASSYSGTESSGNTIYF.